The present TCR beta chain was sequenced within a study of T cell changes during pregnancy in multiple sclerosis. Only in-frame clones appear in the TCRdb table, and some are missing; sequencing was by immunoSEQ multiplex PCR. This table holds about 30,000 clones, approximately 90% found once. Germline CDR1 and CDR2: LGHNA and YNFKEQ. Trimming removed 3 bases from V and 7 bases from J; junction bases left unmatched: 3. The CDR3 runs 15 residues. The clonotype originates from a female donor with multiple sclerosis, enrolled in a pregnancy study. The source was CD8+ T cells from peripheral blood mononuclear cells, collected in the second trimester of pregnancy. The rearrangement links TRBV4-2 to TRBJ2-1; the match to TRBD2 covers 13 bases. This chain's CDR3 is CASSHGLAGANEQFF. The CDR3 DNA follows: TGTGCCAGCAGCCACGGACTAGCGGGAGCAAATGAGCAGTTCTTC.